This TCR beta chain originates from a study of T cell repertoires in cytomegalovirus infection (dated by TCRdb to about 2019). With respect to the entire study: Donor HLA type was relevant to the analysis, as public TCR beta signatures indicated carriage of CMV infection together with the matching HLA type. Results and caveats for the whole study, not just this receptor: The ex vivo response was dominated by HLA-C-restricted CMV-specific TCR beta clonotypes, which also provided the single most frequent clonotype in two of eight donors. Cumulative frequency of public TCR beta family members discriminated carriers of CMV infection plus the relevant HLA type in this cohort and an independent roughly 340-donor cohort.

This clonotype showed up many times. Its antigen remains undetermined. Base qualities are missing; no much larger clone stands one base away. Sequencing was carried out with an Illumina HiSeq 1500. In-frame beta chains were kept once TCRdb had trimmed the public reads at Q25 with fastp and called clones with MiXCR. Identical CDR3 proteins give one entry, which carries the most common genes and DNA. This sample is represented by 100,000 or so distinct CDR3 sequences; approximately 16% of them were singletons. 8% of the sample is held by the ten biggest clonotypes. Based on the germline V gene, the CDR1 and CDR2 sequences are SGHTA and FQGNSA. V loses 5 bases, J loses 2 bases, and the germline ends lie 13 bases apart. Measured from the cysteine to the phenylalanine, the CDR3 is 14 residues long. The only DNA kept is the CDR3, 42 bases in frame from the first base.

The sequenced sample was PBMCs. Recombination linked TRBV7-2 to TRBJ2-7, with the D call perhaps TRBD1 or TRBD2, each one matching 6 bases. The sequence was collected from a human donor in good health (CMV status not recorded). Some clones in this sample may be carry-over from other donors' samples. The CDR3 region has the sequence CASSQTRGPYEQYF. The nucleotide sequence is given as TGTGCCAGCAGCCAGACCCGGGGGCCCTACGAGCAGTACTTC.